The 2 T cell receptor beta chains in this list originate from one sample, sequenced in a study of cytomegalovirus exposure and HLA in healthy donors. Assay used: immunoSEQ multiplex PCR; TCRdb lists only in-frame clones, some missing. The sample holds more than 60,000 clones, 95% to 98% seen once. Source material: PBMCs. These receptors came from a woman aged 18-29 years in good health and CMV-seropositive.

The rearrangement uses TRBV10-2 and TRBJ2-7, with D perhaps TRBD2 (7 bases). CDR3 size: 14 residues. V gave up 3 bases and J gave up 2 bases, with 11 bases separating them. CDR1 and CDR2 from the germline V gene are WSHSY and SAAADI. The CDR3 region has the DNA TGCGCCAGCAGTGATCGGGGGGCAGCCTACGAGCAGTACTTC. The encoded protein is CASSDRGAAYEQYF.

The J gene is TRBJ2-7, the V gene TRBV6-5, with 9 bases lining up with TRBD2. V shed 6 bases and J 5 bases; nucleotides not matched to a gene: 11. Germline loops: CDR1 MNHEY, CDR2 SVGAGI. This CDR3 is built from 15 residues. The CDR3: CASRRGGRAADEQYF. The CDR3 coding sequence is TGTGCCAGCAGGAGAGGCGGGAGGGCCGCCGACGAGCAGTACTTC.